What follows are 25 T cell receptor beta chains derived from one specimen sequenced in a study of T cells in Graves' hyperthyroidism and ophthalmopathy. RNA transcripts served as the template for amplifying TCR beta CDR3 regions. First-round RT-PCR targeting the TCR CDR3 was performed with the HTBI primer set. TCRdb recomputed calls from the multiplex PCR reads with MiXCR, one row per CDR3 protein. The data show hundreds of thousands of distinct CDR3 sequences, roughly 15% seen once. The specimen sequenced was blood. These receptors were collected from a woman between 50 and 59 years old with Graves' ophthalmopathy.

The table lists this clonotype with a few counts. The V call is TRBV12-3 or TRBV12-4, the J call TRBJ1-5, with D possibly being TRBD1 (6 bases). Trimming took off 3 bases at V and 2 bases at J, with 14 bases between the two ends. The CDR3 is made up of 16 amino acids. The CDR3 here is CASSFLGRGGNQPQHF. The CDR3 nucleotides are TGTGCCAGCAGTTTCCTGGGCAGGGGCGGCAATCAGCCCCAGCATTTT.

Only a few counts were recorded for this clonotype. The chain has TRBV5-5 and TRBJ2-1, with 9 nucleotides matching TRBD2. The CDR3 length is 16 residues. Trimming removed 2 bases from V and 3 bases from J; junction bases left unmatched: 6. Germline-derived CDR1 and CDR2 are SGHKS and YYEKEE (reference sequence). DNA for the CDR3: TGTGCCAGCAGCTTAGCATTAGCGGGAGTCTACAATGAGCAGTTCTTC. It yields the protein CASSLALAGVYNEQFF.

V gene TRBV5-4 combines with J gene TRBJ2-7; unclear D gene. CDR1 SGHNT and CDR2 YYREEE come from the germline V gene (reference sequence). Trimming cost V 2 bases and J 3 bases, with 12 bases left between them. The CDR3 totals 14 residues. The CDR3 DNA reads TGTGCCAGCAGCTTTCGTGCGGCAGACTACGAGCAGTACTTC. It specifies CASSFRAADYEQYF.

The CDR3 nucleotides read TGTGCCAGCAGCTTATTGGGCGGCAGAAACTCTGGCGGAAACACCATATATTTT. Its translation: CASSLLGGRNSGGNTIYF. The chain is built from TRBV7-8 and TRBJ1-3; no clear D gene. Germline CDR1 is SGHVS and CDR2 is FQNEAQ. The CDR3 contains 18 residues. Trimming stripped 2 bases from V and 4 bases from J, with 21 bases between.

In its sample, this clonotype was seen many times. CDR3 DNA sequence: TGTGCCAGCAGCTTCGGCGGGAGTATCAGCAATGAGCAGTTCTTC. Translating it yields CASSFGGSISNEQFF. The chain has TRBV7-2 and TRBJ2-1; the match to TRBD2 covers 7 bases. Trimming removed 3 bases from V and 6 bases from J; junction bases left unmatched: 8. The CDR3 runs 15 residues. Germline CDR1 reads SGHTA; CDR2 reads FQGNSA.

This clonotype was found many times. The V call is TRBV30, the J call TRBJ2-7, with a weak D call TRBD2 (6 bases). CDR3 size: 13 residues. Trimming removed 3 bases from V and 0 bases from J, with 9 bases in between. Germline V CDR1 and CDR2: GTSNPN, SVGIG (reference sequence). CDR3 in DNA: TGTGCCTGGAGAGGAGGGCACTCCTACGAGCAGTACTTC. Translated, it gives CAWRGGHSYEQYF.

This clonotype has ten or more counts. This chain connects TRBV20-1 to TRBJ2-1; no clear D. Germline CDR1 and CDR2: DFQATT and SNEGSKA (reference sequence). Trimming left V 1 base short and J 5 bases short, with 12 bases between. CDR3 length: 14 residues. As DNA, the CDR3 is TGCAGTGCTAGAGGACTTCCTTGGAACAATGAGCAGTTCTTC. This translates into CSARGLPWNNEQFF.

This clonotype has a count of ten or more. The rearrangement uses TRBV28 and TRBJ2-7, with 8 bases identical to TRBD2. Germline V lookup: CDR1 MDHEN, CDR2 SYDVKM. The CDR3 covers 16 residues. V was clipped by 4 bases and J by 0 bases; unmatched bases: 8. In DNA form, the CDR3 reads TGTGCCAGCAGTTCGGGGGGGGGTCCATCCTCCTACGAGCAGTACTTC. It encodes CASSSGGGPSSYEQYF.

This clonotype came up many times. This chain joins TRBV5-1 and TRBJ2-1; 11 bases fit TRBD2. CDR1 and CDR2 from the germline V gene are SGHRS and YFSETQ. V gave up 5 bases and J gave up 5 bases; unmatched junction bases: 3. The CDR3 has 14 amino acids. DNA for the CDR3: TGCGCCAGCAGACTAGCGGGGGAAGACAATGAGCAGTTCTTC. Its protein is CASRLAGEDNEQFF.

This clonotype was counted many times. The V and J genes are TRBV2 and TRBJ2-1; unclear D gene. The germline CDR1 and CDR2 sequences are SNHLY and FYNNEI. This CDR3 has 16 amino acids. Trimming stripped 2 bases from V and 0 bases from J, with 11 bases between. Here the CDR3 DNA reads TGTGCCAGCAGTGAATTCAGCGAGAGCTCCTACAATGAGCAGTTCTTC. It is translated as CASSEFSESSYNEQFF.

This clonotype was seen many times. The chain recombines TRBV7-6 with TRBJ2-7; 10 bases are shared with TRBD1. V shed 5 bases and J 7 bases; nucleotides not matched to a gene: 35. The germline gives CDR1 SGHVS, CDR2 FNYEAQ. This CDR3 is 23 amino acids long. This CDR3 reads CASSPWGGLRGQGKPRRGWEQYF. The CDR3 DNA reads as TGTGCCAGCAGCCCCTGGGGCGGCTTACGGGGACAGGGGAAACCGAGGCGGGGGTGGGAGCAGTACTTC.

This clonotype appeared many times. This chain links TRBV7-2 with TRBJ2-7, with 9 bases aligning to TRBD1. The V gene end was trimmed by 2 bases and the J gene end by 3 bases; junction bases not matched to a gene: 8. This CDR3 spans 16 amino acids. From germline, CDR1 is SGHTA and CDR2 FQGNSA. The CDR3 protein is CASSLMPTGGLYEQYF. In DNA, the CDR3 is TGTGCCAGCAGCTTAATGCCGACAGGGGGACTCTACGAGCAGTACTTC.

The chain combines TRBV6-2 or TRBV6-3 with TRBJ2-7; TRBD1 is a possible D gene (6 bases). Germline values: CDR1 MNHEY, CDR2 SVGEGT. With 6 bases removed from V and 3 bases from J, the gap between germline ends came to 15 bases. CDR3 length: 14 residues. The CDR3 spells CASRKRTDLYEQYF. In DNA, the CDR3 is TGTGCCAGCAGAAAGAGGACAGACCTCTACGAGCAGTACTTC.

CDR3 coding DNA: TGCAGTGCTAGAGATCGAGGGACTAGCGGGAGAGGACCCTTTTACAATGAGCAGTTCTTC. Translated: CSARDRGTSGRGPFYNEQFF. V usage is TRBV20-1 and J usage is TRBJ2-1, with 14 bases lining up with TRBD2. This CDR3 comprises 20 residues. Trimming took 0 bases from V and 4 from J; bases not matched to a gene: 14. From germline, CDR1 is DFQATT and CDR2 SNEGSKA (reference sequence).

This rearrangement joins TRBV5-8 to TRBJ2-5; 7 positions match TRBD2. V lost 0 bases to trimming and J lost 4 bases; unmatched junction nucleotides: 9. The CDR3 extends over 16 amino acids. Looked up from germline, CDR1 is SGHTS and CDR2 is YDEGEE. The CDR3 protein is CASSLAPAGAGETQYF. CDR3 nucleotide sequence: TGTGCCAGCAGCTTGGCCCCTGCGGGAGCGGGAGAGACCCAGTACTTC.

This clonotype was counted at least ten times. The CDR3 loop reads CAISDDTEAFF. The DNA for the CDR3 is TGTGCCATCAGTGATGACACTGAAGCTTTCTTT. The V gene is TRBV10-3, the J gene TRBJ1-1; D is uncertain. The CDR3 is 11 residues long. Germline V lookup: CDR1 ENHRY, CDR2 SYGVKD. Trimming stripped 3 bases from V and 3 bases from J, with 2 bases between.

This clonotype was observed many times. The rearrangement uses TRBV27 and TRBJ1-2, with a weak D call TRBD1 (6 bases). This CDR3 is 14 amino acids long. Germline V gives CDR1 MNHEY, CDR2 SMNVEV (reference sequence). The ends were cut back, 5 bases at V and 0 bases at J, with 10 bases in the middle. In DNA form, the CDR3 reads TGTGCCAGCAGTAGGACAGCTACTAACTATGGCTACACCTTC. The encoded protein is CASSRTATNYGYTF.

The chain joins TRBV9 to TRBJ2-3, with D possibly matching TRBD2 (6 bases). V lost 1 base and J lost 2, with 14 bases in between. The germline V gene has CDR1 SGDLS and CDR2 YYNGEE. This CDR3 spans 16 amino acids. CDR3 nucleotides: TGTGCCAGCAGCGTATCTCTTGGGGGGAACACAGATACGCAGTATTTT. This sequence encodes CASSVSLGGNTDTQYF.

The J gene is TRBJ2-1, the V gene TRBV7-9, with 7 nucleotides matching TRBD2. The CDR3 covers 16 residues. Germline trimming cut 1 base from V and 4 bases from J; bases unmatched to any gene: 7. Germline V gene sequence: CDR1 SEHNR, CDR2 FQNEAQ (reference sequence). The DNA of the CDR3 is TGTGCCAGCAGCTTAGTAGGCGGGAGTCGGTACAATGAGCAGTTCTTC. As protein: CASSLVGGSRYNEQFF.

The chain links TRBV20-1 to TRBJ2-2; 7 bases match TRBD2. Germline V gene data show CDR1 as DFQATT and CDR2 as SNEGSKA (reference sequence). The junction had 5 bases not matched to a gene; V was cut back by 2 bases and J by 2 bases. The CDR3 has 15 amino acids. The DNA for the CDR3 is TGCAGTGCTAGATTCGCGGGAGCAAACACCGGGGAGCTGTTTTTT. Its protein is CSARFAGANTGELFF.

CDR3 in amino acids: CASRRPGTSGSSYF. In DNA form, the CDR3 reads TGTGCCAGCAGGCGTCCCGGGACTAGCGGGAGCTCATACTTC. The rearrangement joins TRBV7-8 to TRBJ2-5, with 14 bases lining up with TRBD2. The ends lost 6 bases at V and 14 bases at J; junction bases unmatched: 11. There are 14 residues in the CDR3. Germline loops: CDR1 SGHVS, CDR2 FQNEAQ. Combining the CDR3 with reference TRBV7-8 and TRBJ2-5 gives the whole variable domain GAGVSQSPRYKVAKRGQDVALRCDPISGHVSLFWYQQALGQGPEFLTYFQNEAQLDKSGLPSDRFFAERPEGSVSTLKIQRTQQEDSAVYLCASRRPGTSGSSYFGPGTRLLVL.

This clonotype was observed at least ten times. The germline gene is not matched at one end of the junction; a read error may be the cause. The V gene is TRBV6-9, the J gene TRBJ1-1; 7 positions match TRBD1. The germline V gene has CDR1 MNHGY and CDR2 SVAAGI. The CDR3 covers 15 residues. This CDR3 reads CASSHSATDRVVAFF. CDR3 DNA sequence: TGTGCCAGCAGTCATTCGGCCACTGACAGGGTGGTTGCTTTCTTT.

Ten or more counts support this clonotype. This sequence joins TRBV28 and TRBJ2-7; 10 nucleotides match TRBD1. CDR3 size: 15 residues. J gave up 3 bases and V 6 bases, and 8 bases lay outside the gene matches. CDR1 is MDHEN, CDR2 SYDVKM, per germline. CDR3 coding DNA: TGTGCCAGCAGCCAATTTCGGGACAGGGGCTACGAGCAGTACTTC. Its protein product is CASSQFRDRGYEQYF.

In its sample, this clonotype was seen many times. The rearrangement uses TRBV13 and TRBJ2-1; 10 bases line up with TRBD2. This CDR3 spans 15 amino acids. Per germline, CDR1 PRHDT and CDR2 FYEKMQ (reference sequence). Losses at the gene ends were 4 bases for V and 7 bases for J; bases not matched to a gene: 7. The CDR3 spells CASSYKREGLNEQFF. The DNA of the CDR3 is TGTGCCAGCAGCTATAAGCGGGAGGGCCTTAATGAGCAGTTCTTC. The complete variable domain, with remaining parts taken from reference TRBV13 and TRBJ2-1, reads AAGVIQSPRHLIKEKRETATLKCYPIPRHDTVYWYQQGPGQDPQFLISFYEKMQSDKGSIPDRFSAQQFSDYHSELNMSSLELGDSALYFCASSYKREGLNEQFFGPGTRLTVL.

This clonotype turned up a few times. The gene calls are TRBV12-3 or TRBV12-4 and TRBJ1-1; 8 nucleotides line up with TRBD1. CDR3 length equals 14 residues. With V trimmed by 6 bases and J by 4 bases, 7 bases remained unmatched. CDR3 region: CASRQRTGLTEAFF. CDR3 coding DNA: TGTGCCAGCAGACAAAGGACAGGGCTCACTGAAGCTTTCTTT.